This T cell receptor beta chain is drawn from a study of T-cell reconstitution after alpha-beta-depleted transplantation in children. Unique molecular identifiers were incorporated when the TCRbeta library was constructed. TCRdb called the PCR reads again in MiXCR, with one record for every CDR3 protein. The sample has 500,000 or so distinct CDR3 sequences; approximately 30% are singletons. There are a few counts of this clonotype. The CDR3 has 15 residues. Trimming left V 4 bases short and J 6 bases short, with 18 bases between. Germline V lookup: CDR1 SGHVS, CDR2 FQNEAQ. The source material was PBMCs from the stem cell graft donor, sampled from the stem cell graft. The chain joins TRBV7-8 to TRBJ1-2; the D is unclear. This TCR was sampled from a human donor who donated a stem cell graft to a child with aplastic anemia. CDR3 loop: CASSSGLAMWDGYTF. Written as DNA, the CDR3 is TGTGCCAGCAGCTCGGGCCTCGCCATGTGGGATGGCTACACCTTC. The complete variable domain, with remaining parts taken from reference TRBV7-8 and TRBJ1-2, reads GAGVSQSPRYKVAKRGQDVALRCDPISGHVSLFWYQQALGQGPEFLTYFQNEAQLDKSGLPSDRFFAERPEGSVSTLKIQRTQQEDSAVYLCASSSGLAMWDGYTFGSGTRLTVV.